This T cell receptor beta chain appears in the sequencing data of a study of shared clonotypes between healthy human individuals (TCRdb year 2020). About the investigation overall: The cohort comprised a couple of women and a few men aged 18 to 49 years. For each donor, CD4 naive and CD4 memory were each run on three plates, CD8 naive on two plates, and CD8 memory on one plate. The study deeply sequenced blood TCR repertoires of about 5 healthy adults to estimate repertoire size and the extent of clonotype sharing between individuals. Different laboratories and diverse techniques were used to prepare libraries and sequence TCR repertoires, to increase sequencing depth and limit assay-specific biases. Per donor, leukapheresis produced somewhere between about 0.9 and 10 billion PBMCs. Broad study findings and their caveats: Rarefaction of sorted-subset datasets indicated incomplete sequencing despite the large sequencing depth. Naive subsets generally had larger estimated clonotype richness than memory subsets did. Higher generation probabilities were observed for clonotypes shared by all four sorted-subset donors than for non-shared clonotypes. When a handful of donors were compared, the shared fraction of clonotypes was roughly 5% for naive CD4, around 3.5% for naive CD8, 2.3% for memory CD4, and under 0.5% for memory CD8. Based on pairwise subsampling, the degree of clonotype sharing among donors was expected to be affected by sequencing depth. Sampling was limited to blood, and TCR repertoires in tissue likely differ from TCR repertoires in blood. Because the study included a small number of donors, the genetic and exposure-history diversity represented was limited.

As for this clone: Its antigen is unknown. No base quality information exists; no much larger clone differs at one position.

Using the deep immunoSEQ assay, multiplex PCR amplified TCR CDR3 regions from genomic DNA. Extracted genomic DNA from each cell subset was distributed evenly across all wells of several immunoSEQ 96-well plates, and each plate was treated as a replicate. For sorted subsets, around 200 ng genomic DNA, equal to 30,000 to 35,000 T cell genomes, was loaded into each replicate PCR. Purified libraries were quantified with a Qubit 3.0 fluorometer, sized on a Bioanalyzer 2100, and re-quantified with the KAPA Library Quantification kit. Every immunoSEQ 96-well plate was sequenced on a separate single-read 150-cycle Illumina NextSeq 550 flow cell. In the original analysis: Because the immunoSEQ output included only junctional sequences and no quality scores, the filtering could not be the same as the filtering used for full-length reads. Sequences were annotated with PyIR, a Python wrapper for IgBLAST v1.9, and V/J genes and CDR3 were assigned using IMGT germline references. Reads with weak V/J assignments (E-value above 1e-6), missing CDR3, stop codons, out-of-frame junctions, or ambiguous translated residues were removed. V3J clonotypes were defined as sequences sharing an identical inferred V gene, J gene, and CDR3 amino acid sequence. Percentage overlap between repertoires was calculated by dividing the number of shared unique clonotypes by the size of the smaller repertoire. Three approaches were used to assess repertoire richness: RTK rarefaction, the Chao1 estimator, and Recon v2.1 estimates of unobserved clonotypes. Generation probabilities were computed with OLGA for all TCRbeta clonotypes obtained by the gDNA method from four donors. TCRdb provides this immuneACCESS table in a form limited to in-frame rearrangements. Some clones are lacking; in checked studies, under half of them reflect an unresolved V gene, and why the rest are absent is not known. V, J and clone size are those of that table, while D and trimming were read from the DNA. This sample has roughly 2 million clones in its table, and around 95% of those were observed once. Around 0.13% of the sample goes to the ten largest clones.

Counted from cysteine to phenylalanine, this CDR3 has 13 amino acids. Just CDR3 DNA is preserved here, 39 bases in frame from base 1. Trimming removed 4 bases from V and 4 bases from J, leaving 10 bases between the germline ends. For CDR1 and CDR2, the germline V gene lists MGHDK and SYGVNS. Healthy HIV-negative adults with no recently reported acute infections or vaccinations were included as donors. All donors were Caucasian adults living in Nashville, Tennessee, USA. CD4+ T cells were enriched by magnetic negative selection, after which naive cells were positively selected on CD45RA and the negative fraction was taken as the memory subset. After blood collection by leukapheresis, PBMCs were isolated using Ficoll-Histopaque density gradient centrifugation and then cryopreserved in the vapor phase of liquid nitrogen. Analytical flow cytometry was used to check the purity and quantity of every magnetically sorted T cell population. Genomic DNA was isolated from each sorted fraction and quantified by UV absorbance on a Nanodrop 2000c.

This receptor was taken from a man between 18 and 35 years old in good health. The specimen sequenced was naive CD4+ T cells sorted from blood. This sample's cell subset or site label indicates: CD45RA+ positively selected. The chain joins TRBV25-1 to TRBJ1-2; tentative D gene TRBD1, with 5 bases matching. The nucleotide sequence is TGTGCCAGCAGTGTTACAGACAGCTATGGCTACACCTTC. The translation is CASSVTDSYGYTF.